This entry lists 28 T cell receptor beta chains sequenced from one sample in a study of blood T cells in healthy people across ages. A second PCR, run for about 6 to 11 cycles, used a sample-barcoded 5' primer plus a J-beta primer mix. TCRdb re-called the 5' RACE reads through MiXCR, storing one row per CDR3 protein. This sample has roughly 1.5 million distinct CDR3 sequences; under 55% occur once, and the top ten carry around 4%. The sample was blood. These receptors were obtained from a woman younger than 30 in good health.

This clonotype came up many times. This chain connects TRBV9 to TRBJ2-7; D is uncertain. Trimming took 0 bases from V and 7 from J, leaving 11 bases between them. The CDR3 loop spans 13 amino acids. CDR1 and CDR2 from the germline V gene are SGDLS and YYNGEE. CDR3 coding DNA: TGTGCCAGCAGCGTAGGAAACTTAGGGGAGCAGTACTTC. Its protein is CASSVGNLGEQYF.

V is TRBV12-3 or TRBV12-4 and J is TRBJ2-7; the match to TRBD1 covers 7 bases. This CDR3 is built from 13 residues. V gave up 7 bases and J gave up 6 bases; unmatched junction bases: 9. The CDR3 DNA sequence: TGTGCCAGCAAACGAACAGGGGCCGGCGAGCAGTACTTC. Encoded protein: CASKRTGAGEQYF.

This clonotype has at least ten counts. The chain is built from TRBV6-6 and TRBJ2-3, with D unclear. The CDR3 is 14 amino acids. CDR1 is MNHNY and CDR2 is SVGAGI in the germline V gene (reference sequence). V was cut by 0 bases and J by 2 bases, with 6 bases left in between. CDR3 in DNA: TGTGCCAGCAGTTACTCGGGGAACACAGATACGCAGTATTTT. Translation: CASSYSGNTDTQYF.

The chain links TRBV2 to TRBJ1-6; 7 nucleotides align to TRBD1. Germline CDR1 and CDR2: SNHLY and FYNNEI. V lost 11 bases to trimming and J lost 3 bases; unmatched junction nucleotides: 16. The CDR3 contains 17 residues. The CDR3 sequence is CAGKDTGAFGYNSPLHF. In DNA, the CDR3 is TGTGCCGGCAAGGATACAGGGGCCTTCGGCTATAATTCACCCCTCCACTTT.

The chain uses TRBV7-2 and TRBJ2-2; 9 bases map to TRBD2. Germline CDR1 is SGHTA and CDR2 is FQGNSA. This CDR3 is 18 amino acids long. V trimming: 5 bases; J trimming: 4 bases; junction bases outside the gene matches: 14. CDR3: CASSVVGSGSFGTGELFF. CDR3 coding DNA: TGTGCCAGCAGCGTAGTCGGTAGCGGGAGCTTTGGCACCGGGGAGCTGTTTTTT. The full variable domain, rest sourced from reference TRBV7-2 and TRBJ2-2, is GAGVSQSPSNKVTEKGKDVELRCDPISGHTALYWYRQSLGQGLEFLIYFQGNSAPDKSGLPSDRFSAERTGGSVSTLTIQRTQQEDSAVYLCASSVVGSGSFGTGELFFGEGSRLTVL.

This clonotype was counted between two and nine times. The chain recombines TRBV10-3 with TRBJ2-5; 7 bases map to TRBD1. Germline V gene data show CDR1 as ENHRY and CDR2 as SYGVKD. CDR3 length equals 14 residues. J lost 4 bases, V lost 0 bases, and 2 bases had no gene match. CDR3 amino acids: CAISESTGTETQYF. CDR3 sequence (DNA): TGTGCCATCAGTGAGTCGACAGGGACAGAGACCCAGTACTTC.

The chain is built from TRBV28 and TRBJ2-7, with a tentative D call TRBD2 (5 bases). Germline CDR1 MDHEN, CDR2 SYDVKM. The germline V and J ends were trimmed by 5 bases and 0 bases, with 26 bases remaining between them. The length of the CDR3 is 19 residues. This chain's CDR3 is CASSKLILNMDWSSYEQYF. In nucleotides, the CDR3 is TGTGCCAGCAGTAAACTGATACTCAACATGGACTGGAGCTCCTACGAGCAGTACTTC.

The V call is TRBV27, the J call TRBJ1-4; perhaps TRBD1 as D (5 bases). The germline CDR1 and CDR2 sequences are MNHEY and SMNVEV (reference sequence). Trimming cost V 7 bases and J 5 bases, with 11 bases left between them. This CDR3 is built from 13 residues. The CDR3, as DNA: TGTGCCAGCAAGAGGGGCCTGAATGAAAAACTGTTTTTT. Protein: CASKRGLNEKLFF. Supplemented by reference TRBV27 and TRBJ1-4, the full variable domain reads EAQVTQNPRYLITVTGKKLTVTCSQNMNHEYMSWYRQDPGLGLRQIYYSMNVEVTDKGDVPEGYKVSRKEKRNFPLILESPSPNQTSLYFCASKRGLNEKLFFGSGTQLSVL.

There are a few counts of this clonotype. The rearrangement links TRBV7-2 to TRBJ2-5; 13 nucleotides line up with TRBD2. The CDR3 is 16 amino acids. Germline V lookup: CDR1 SGHTA, CDR2 FQGNSA. V shed 0 bases, J shed 11 bases, and the junction held 9 bases outside the gene matches. DNA of the CDR3: TGTGCCAGCAGCTTAGCGCAACTAGCGGGAGGGGGAGAGCAGTACTTC. This gives the protein CASSLAQLAGGGEQYF.

The rearrangement uses TRBV18 and TRBJ1-6, with 7 nucleotides matching TRBD1. The trim removed 8 bases at V and 4 bases at J, leaving 2 bases unmatched. Germline V gives CDR1 KGHSH, CDR2 LQKENI. This CDR3 region has 13 residues. The CDR3 sequence: CASGGQYNSPLHF. The CDR3 DNA reads as TGTGCCAGCGGGGGACAGTATAATTCACCCCTCCACTTT. Combining the CDR3 with reference TRBV18 and TRBJ1-6 gives the whole variable domain NAGVMQNPRHLVRRRGQEARLRCSPMKGHSHVYWYRQLPEEGLKFMVYLQKENIIDESGMPKERFSAEFPKEGPSILRIQQVVRGDSAAYFCASGGQYNSPLHFGNGTRLTVT.

This sequence joins TRBV20-1 and TRBJ2-3, with 15 bases identical to TRBD2. The CDR3 extends over 16 amino acids. The V gene end was trimmed by 3 bases and the J gene end by 7 bases; junction bases not matched to a gene: 8. Germline-derived CDR1 and CDR2 are DFQATT and SNEGSKA (reference sequence). The CDR3 sequence is CSASPGLAGGLNTQYF. The CDR3 nucleotides are TGCAGTGCTAGCCCCGGACTAGCGGGGGGGCTAAATACGCAGTATTTT.

This clonotype was observed a few times. V usage is TRBV6-5 and J usage is TRBJ2-7; 9 bases are shared with TRBD1. The CDR3 consists of 16 residues. Germline lookup yields CDR1 MNHEY and CDR2 SVGAGI. V lost 2 bases to trimming and J lost 2 bases; unmatched junction nucleotides: 7. The CDR3 is CASSYLGQGGTYEQYF. Here the CDR3 DNA reads TGTGCCAGCAGTTACCTGGGACAGGGTGGGACCTACGAGCAGTACTTC.

V usage is TRBV4-3 and J usage is TRBJ2-7; the D gene is possibly TRBD2 (6 bases). Trimming took off 2 bases at V and 7 bases at J, with 15 bases between the two ends. The CDR3 has 14 amino acids. Germline V gene lookup returns CDR1 LGHNA and CDR2 YSLEER. CDR3 coding DNA: TGCGCCAGCAGCCAATGGAGGGTCTACAATGAGCAGTACTTC. Residues: CASSQWRVYNEQYF.

J is TRBJ2-6 and V is TRBV6-1, with D perhaps TRBD1 (6 bases). CDR1 MNHNS and CDR2 SASEGT come from the germline V gene. V lost 6 bases and J lost 0, with 9 bases in between. The CDR3 has 15 amino acids. The CDR3 is CASRPQGSGANVLTF. The CDR3 nucleotides read TGTGCCAGCAGACCACAGGGCTCTGGGGCCAACGTCCTGACTTTC.

V gene TRBV27 combines with J gene TRBJ2-7, with 9 bases lining up with TRBD1. V gave up 0 bases and J gave up 6 bases; unmatched junction bases: 3. The CDR3 spans 14 residues. Germline assignment: CDR1 MNHEY and CDR2 SMNVEV (reference sequence). The CDR3 protein is CASSLSGTGSEQYF. The CDR3 nucleotides are TGTGCCAGCAGTTTATCCGGGACAGGGAGCGAGCAGTACTTC.

The V and J genes are TRBV3-1 and TRBJ2-5; D perhaps matches TRBD2 (5 bases). Germline V gene data show CDR1 as LGHDT and CDR2 as YNNKEL (reference sequence). V shed 5 bases and J shed 4 bases, with 14 bases lying between them. This CDR3 contains 14 residues. CDR3 protein: CASSSQLVGETQYF. The CDR3 DNA reads TGTGCCAGCAGCTCGCAACTAGTAGGAGAGACCCAGTACTTC.

The gene calls are TRBV4-3 and TRBJ2-5, with D perhaps matching TRBD1 (5 bases). Trimming removed 3 bases from V and 3 bases from J, with 14 bases in between. The germline V gene has CDR1 LGHNA and CDR2 YSLEER. The CDR3 consists of 15 residues. The CDR3 here is CASSHALGLEETQYF. Written as DNA, the CDR3 is TGCGCCAGCAGCCACGCATTGGGGCTGGAAGAGACCCAGTACTTC.

V usage is TRBV18 and J usage is TRBJ2-7; 9 nucleotides match TRBD1. V lost 2 bases to trimming and J lost 11 bases; unmatched junction nucleotides: 22. This CDR3 has 18 amino acids. CDR1 is KGHSH, CDR2 LQKENI, per germline. CDR3 DNA: TGTGCCAGCTCACCAGGAGGCGGACCTGGACAGGGGACTTCCTTGGAGTACTTC. Residues: CASSPGGGPGQGTSLEYF.

The chain joins TRBV7-8 to TRBJ2-1; no clear D gene. CDR1 is SGHVS and CDR2 is FQNEAQ in the germline V gene. V was cut by 3 bases and J by 0 bases, with 18 bases left in between. CDR3 length: 18 residues. CDR3 coding DNA: TGTGCCAGCAGCTTCAACTTTGATTGGGCCCGCTCCTACAATGAGCAGTTCTTC. Amino acids: CASSFNFDWARSYNEQFF.

The chain is built from TRBV4-3 and TRBJ2-3, with no clear D. Germline V gives CDR1 LGHNA, CDR2 YSLEER. This CDR3 is built from 15 residues. The V and J ends lost 3 bases and 1 base respectively, with 11 bases between them. CDR3 sequence reads: CASSQSGYGTDTQYF. CDR3 bases: TGCGCCAGCAGCCAGAGTGGATACGGCACAGATACGCAGTATTTT.

The genes are TRBV20-1 and TRBJ2-7; D may be TRBD2 (5 bases). The CDR3 totals 11 residues. V dropped 3 bases and J dropped 9 bases, with 12 bases sitting between them. Germline V gene data show CDR1 as DFQATT and CDR2 as SNEGSKA (reference sequence). CDR3 residues: CSASQSRGQYF. CDR3 in DNA: TGCAGTGCTAGCCAAAGCCGGGGGCAGTACTTC.

This clonotype has at least ten counts. V gene TRBV12-3 or TRBV12-4 combines with J gene TRBJ2-1; unclear D gene. The V end lost 10 bases, the J end lost 2 bases, and 12 bases lay between the germline ends. This CDR3 spans 13 amino acids. Here the CDR3 reads CATQVSPYNEQFF. CDR3 sequence (DNA): TGTGCCACCCAGGTGTCACCCTACAATGAGCAGTTCTTC.

This clonotype was counted a single time. V usage is TRBV9 and J usage is TRBJ1-1; 8 bases agree with TRBD1. The CDR3 sequence is 17 residues long. V shed 4 bases and J 1 base; nucleotides not matched to a gene: 12. CDR1 and CDR2 (germline): SGDLS, YYNGEE. CDR3 amino acids: CASSPGPRQGPNTEAFF. The DNA of the CDR3 is TGTGCCAGCAGCCCTGGCCCCCGACAGGGGCCGAACACTGAAGCTTTCTTT.

This clonotype has just one count. The rearrangement links TRBV19 to TRBJ2-7; 7 nucleotides match TRBD2. After removal of 3 bases from V and 0 bases from J, the junction contained 5 bases not matched to a gene. CDR1 is LNHDA, CDR2 SQIVND, per germline (reference sequence). This CDR3 comprises 15 residues. The CDR3 nucleotides read TGTGCCAGTAGTATTAGCGCGGGGGACTCCTACGAGCAGTACTTC. It encodes CASSISAGDSYEQYF. Variable domain in full (rest from reference TRBV19 and TRBJ2-7): DGGITQSPKYLFRKEGQNVTLSCEQNLNHDAMYWYRQDPGQGLRLIYYSQIVNDFQKGDIAEGYSVSREKKESFPLTVTSAQKNPTAFYLCASSISAGDSYEQYFGPGTRLTVT.

This clonotype was seen only a few times. The gene calls are TRBV20-1 and TRBJ2-1, with TRBD1 matching 9 bases. CDR1 and CDR2 (germline): DFQATT, SNEGSKA (reference sequence). There are 14 residues in the CDR3. Germline trimming cut 3 bases from V and 8 bases from J; bases unmatched to any gene: 8. CDR3 residues: CSAREPTGGYEQFF. The CDR3 DNA reads TGCAGTGCTAGGGAGCCGACAGGGGGTTATGAGCAGTTCTTC.

The gene calls are TRBV18 and TRBJ1-5, with 7 nucleotides matching TRBD1. Germline values: CDR1 KGHSH, CDR2 LQKENI. The CDR3 contains 13 residues. V shed 6 bases and J 6 bases; nucleotides not matched to a gene: 5. The CDR3 bases are TGTGCCAGCTCTGGGACAGTAGGTCAGCCCCAGCATTTT. This encodes CASSGTVGQPQHF.

This clonotype was seen only once. This chain connects TRBV29-1 to TRBJ2-7, with a possible D match to TRBD2 (5 bases). The CDR3 consists of 13 residues. The germline CDR1 and CDR2 sequences are SQVTM and ANQGSEA. Trimming took 5 bases from V and 0 from J, leaving 11 bases between them. The CDR3 DNA is TGCAGCGTTTATCCGGGGAGCTCCTACGAGCAGTACTTC. Its translation: CSVYPGSSYEQYF.

The chain recombines TRBV6-1 with TRBJ1-1, with 9 bases that match TRBD1. Germline CDR1 reads MNHNS; CDR2 reads SASEGT. CDR3 length equals 16 residues. Trimming took 5 bases from V and 6 from J; bases not matched to a gene: 13. The CDR3 spells CASSPDPGQGRAEAFF. CDR3 sequence (DNA): TGTGCCAGCAGTCCCGATCCGGGACAGGGTCGGGCTGAAGCTTTCTTT.